One and the same sample provided the 10 T cell receptor beta chains below, sequenced in a study of T-cell reconstitution after alpha-beta-depleted transplantation in children. The authors prepared the TCRbeta library with unique molecular identifiers. TCRdb re-called the PCR reads with MiXCR, one entry per CDR3 protein. The sample includes a few hundred thousand distinct CDR3 sequences, 13% seen only once; the top ten take 2% to 2.5%. Sequenced material: PBMCs, mostly from graft donor cells, taken 360 days after TCRalphabeta/CD19-depleted stem cell transplant. Receptor source: a male patient between 5 and 17 years old who had a stem cell transplant for acute myeloid leukemia, so the T cells may come from the graft donor.

V is TRBV20-1 and J is TRBJ2-7, with 8 bases fitting TRBD2. The CDR3 covers 13 residues. The germline CDR1 and CDR2 sequences are DFQATT and SNEGSKA (reference sequence). V was clipped by 3 bases and J by 6 bases; unmatched bases: 7. CDR3 nucleotides: TGCAGTGCTAGGATAGCGGGACTTCCCGAGCAGTACTTC. It translates to CSARIAGLPEQYF.

Many counts were recorded for this clonotype. The rearrangement links TRBV4-3 to TRBJ1-3; D perhaps matches TRBD1 (5 bases). The CDR3 is 15 amino acids. Germline values: CDR1 LGHNA, CDR2 YSLEER. V lost 1 base and J 2 bases, leaving 9 bases between the germline ends. The chain's CDR3 is CASSQVGGAGNTIYF. DNA for the CDR3: TGCGCCAGCAGCCAAGTGGGGGGGGCTGGAAACACCATATATTTT.

The chain is built from TRBV29-1 and TRBJ1-5, with 7 bases matching TRBD1. Germline CDR1 reads SQVTM; CDR2 reads ANQGSEA. The CDR3 has 14 residues. Trimming cost V 4 bases and J 1 base; bases outside gene matches: 4. CDR3 loop: CSVAGQESNQPQHF. CDR3 DNA: TGCAGCGTTGCAGGACAGGAGAGCAATCAGCCCCAGCATTTT.

This clonotype was detected only a few times. J is TRBJ2-2 and V is TRBV2, with 10 positions matching TRBD2. The CDR3 totals 16 residues. Trimming cost V 4 bases and J 3 bases; bases outside gene matches: 5. From germline, CDR1 is SNHLY and CDR2 FYNNEI. The CDR3 DNA sequence: TGTGCCAGCAGTGGAGGTCTAGCGGGAGACACCGGGGAGCTGTTTTTT. This sequence encodes CASSGGLAGDTGELFF.

The chain links TRBV24-1 to TRBJ2-1; TRBD2 matches 11 bases. The CDR3 contains 16 residues. Trimming cost V 6 bases and J 9 bases; bases outside gene matches: 12. From germline, CDR1 is KGHDR and CDR2 SFDVKD. The CDR3 loop reads CATSIGLAGSGGEQFF. CDR3 sequence (DNA): TGTGCCACCAGTATTGGACTAGCGGGTAGTGGAGGTGAGCAGTTCTTC.

This clonotype appeared a few times. The gene calls are TRBV5-1 and TRBJ2-7; D call uncertain. V was shortened by 0 bases and J by 7 bases, with 14 bases between the two germline ends. This CDR3 has 14 residues. From germline, CDR1 is SGHRS and CDR2 YFSETQ. The CDR3 DNA reads as TGCGCCAGCAGCTTGGCCAGCCTCGATAGAGAGCAGTACTTC. It is translated as CASSLASLDREQYF.

The table lists this clonotype with a few counts. This chain uses TRBV28 with TRBJ1-4; unclear D gene. The CDR3 is made up of 10 amino acids. V gave up 6 bases and J gave up 14 bases, with 10 bases separating them. CDR1 and CDR2 (germline): MDHEN, SYDVKM. For the CDR3, the DNA is TGTGCCAGCAGACAAGGAGGGCTGTTTTTT. It encodes CASRQGGLFF.

This clonotype was observed a few times. This sequence joins TRBV29-1 and TRBJ1-3; D perhaps matches TRBD1 (5 bases). Trimming left V 4 bases short and J 4 bases short, with 11 bases between. Germline V lookup: CDR1 SQVTM, CDR2 ANQGSEA. This CDR3 region has 13 residues. As DNA, the CDR3 is TGCAGCGTTGTCGGGGCGCAGGGAAACACCATATATTTT. It yields the protein CSVVGAQGNTIYF. The whole variable domain, filled in from reference TRBV29-1 and TRBJ1-3, reads SAVISQKPSRDICQRGTSLTIQCQVDSQVTMMFWYRQQPGQSLTLIATANQGSEATYESGFVIDKFPISRPNLTFSTLTVSNMSPEDSSIYLCSVVGAQGNTIYFGEGSWLTVV.

In this sample, this clonotype turned up many times. The V and J genes are TRBV6-5 and TRBJ1-2, with D possibly being TRBD1 (5 bases). This CDR3 region has 15 residues. V lost 4 bases and J lost 7, with 19 bases in between. Germline CDR1 reads MNHEY; CDR2 reads SVGAGI. The CDR3 sequence: CASSSPMGVATGYTF. DNA for the CDR3: TGTGCCAGCAGTTCCCCGATGGGGGTTGCGACTGGCTACACCTTC.

This clonotype was seen a few times. V usage is TRBV29-1 and J usage is TRBJ1-1; D is ambiguous. This CDR3 has 13 amino acids. V lost 6 bases and J lost 1, with 12 bases in between. Per the germline V gene, CDR1 is SQVTM and CDR2 is ANQGSEA. The CDR3 DNA reads TGCAGCGTCCAAATCTTTTCGAACACTGAAGCTTTCTTT. Protein product: CSVQIFSNTEAFF.